The 27 T cell receptor beta chains below come from one sample, sequenced in a study of cytotoxic CD8 clonotypes in ibrutinib-treated CLL. The protocol was immunoSEQ multiplex PCR, while the TCRdb copy is restricted to in-frame clones and leaves out a portion. Of over 250,000 clones in the sample, more than 70% were seen once. The material sequenced was PBMCs, taken at disease progression, from a patient treated with ibrutinib. Receptors were obtained from a human donor with chronic lymphocytic leukemia.

The V gene is TRBV7-6, the J gene TRBJ2-5; TRBD1 or TRBD2 may be the D gene (5 bases each). The CDR3 loop spans 16 amino acids. The germline V and J ends were trimmed by 6 bases and 2 bases, with 19 bases remaining between them. Looked up from germline, CDR1 is SGHVS and CDR2 is FNYEAQ. The CDR3 region is CASSFVPGTSQETQYF. The DNA for the CDR3 is TGTGCCAGCAGTTTCGTACCCGGGACCTCTCAAGAGACCCAGTACTTC. Variable domain in full (rest from reference TRBV7-6 and TRBJ2-5): GAGVSQSPRYKVTKRGQDVALRCDPISGHVSLYWYRQALGQGPEFLTYFNYEAQQDKSGLPNDRFSAERPEGSISTLTIQRTEQRDSAMYRCASSFVPGTSQETQYFGPGTRLLVL.

The V gene is TRBV19, the J gene TRBJ1-2; 10 bases agree with TRBD1. V shed 4 bases, J shed 4 bases, and the junction held 9 bases outside the gene matches. Germline loops: CDR1 LNHDA, CDR2 SQIVND (reference sequence). The CDR3 runs to 16 residues. CDR3 coding DNA: TGTGCCAGTAGTAAAACCCGGGACAGGGGTATCTATGGCTACACCTTC. It is translated as CASSKTRDRGIYGYTF. The entire variable domain, with the rest obtained from reference TRBV19 and TRBJ1-2, is as follows: DGGITQSPKYLFRKEGQNVTLSCEQNLNHDAMYWYRQDPGQGLRLIYYSQIVNDFQKGDIAEGYSVSREKKESFPLTVTSAQKNPTAFYLCASSKTRDRGIYGYTFGSGTRLTVV.

This clone appeared a single time. V is TRBV5-1 and J is TRBJ2-1, with D possibly being TRBD2 (5 bases). V lost 6 bases and J 2 bases, leaving 12 bases between the germline ends. The CDR3 is made up of 14 amino acids. The germline CDR1 and CDR2 sequences are SGHRS and YFSETQ. As DNA, the CDR3 is TGCGCCAGCAAGGAGGCGTTGGCCTACAATGAGCAGTTCTTC. It specifies CASKEALAYNEQFF.

This chain joins TRBV5-1 and TRBJ2-3, with D unresolved. Per the germline V gene, CDR1 is SGHRS and CDR2 is YFSETQ. The CDR3 length is 11 residues. The V gene lost 8 bases and the J gene lost 5 bases, with 9 bases spanning the gap. CDR3 nucleotide sequence: TGCGCCAGTAGGGTCGGAGATACGCAGTATTTT. As protein: CASRVGDTQYF. Complete variable domain (other parts from reference TRBV5-1 and TRBJ2-3): KAGVTQTPRYLIKTRGQQVTLSCSPISGHRSVSWYQQTPGQGLQFLFEYFSETQRNKGNFPGRFSGRQFSNSRSEMNVSTLELGDSALYLCASRVGDTQYFGPGTRLTVL.

The rearrangement uses TRBV5-4 and TRBJ2-5; a weak D match, TRBD1 (6 bases). This CDR3 contains 14 residues. Germline CDR1 is SGHNT and CDR2 is YYREEE (reference sequence). Trimming took off 0 bases at V and 6 bases at J, with 12 bases between the two ends. CDR3 sequence reads: CASSLAGQSKTQYF. DNA for the CDR3: TGTGCCAGCAGCTTGGCCGGACAGAGCAAGACCCAGTACTTC.

This rearrangement joins TRBV5-6 to TRBJ2-7; no reliable D call. CDR1 and CDR2 from the germline V gene are SGHDT and YYEEEE. The V and J ends lost 4 bases and 2 bases respectively, with 7 bases between them. This CDR3 has 12 residues. As DNA, the CDR3 is TGTGCCAGCAGCGACCTCACCTACGAGCAGTACTTC. Translating gives CASSDLTYEQYF.

The chain recombines TRBV9 with TRBJ2-1; D could derive from TRBD1 or TRBD2 (6 bases each). The CDR3 is 14 amino acids. CDR1 and CDR2 (germline): SGDLS, YYNGEE. Trimming shortened V by 2 bases and J by 7 bases, and 13 bases separated the two germline ends. The DNA of the CDR3 is TGTGCCAGCAGCGTGGGGGCGGGATTAAATGAGCAGTTCTTC. Its translation: CASSVGAGLNEQFF.

This rearrangement joins TRBV7-7 to TRBJ2-5; 7 nucleotides match TRBD1. V was pared by 6 bases and J by 3 bases, with 7 bases of the junction left unmatched. Germline V lookup: CDR1 SSHAT, CDR2 FNYEAQ (reference sequence). CDR3 size: 14 residues. This CDR3 reads CASRPPGQKETQYF. CDR3 coding DNA: TGTGCCAGCAGGCCCCCGGGACAGAAAGAGACCCAGTACTTC.

V gene TRBV7-3 combines with J gene TRBJ2-1, with 11 bases that match TRBD2. Looked up from germline, CDR1 is SGHTA and CDR2 is FQGTGA. The CDR3 is 16 residues long. Unmatched junction bases numbered 5, after V lost 5 bases and J lost 2 bases. The CDR3 is CASSTSSGRPYNEQFF. CDR3 DNA sequence: TGTGCCAGCAGCACCTCTAGCGGGAGGCCCTACAATGAGCAGTTCTTC.

The chain joins TRBV2 to TRBJ2-1; TRBD2 aligns across 13 bases. Looked up from germline, CDR1 is SNHLY and CDR2 is FYNNEI. CDR3 length: 15 residues. The J segment lost 5 bases and the V segment lost 6 bases, leaving 4 bases of the junction unmatched. In nucleotides, the CDR3 is TGTGCCAGCAGCCCACTAGCGGGAGGGGACAATGAGCAGTTCTTC. This translates into CASSPLAGGDNEQFF. Full variable domain (rest looked up from reference TRBV2 and TRBJ2-1): EPEVTQTPSHQVTQMGQEVILRCVPISNHLYFYWYRQILGQKVEFLVSFYNNEISEKSEIFDDQFSVERPDGSNFTLKIRSTKLEDSAMYFCASSPLAGGDNEQFFGPGTRLTVL.

This rearrangement joins TRBV19 to TRBJ1-1; D remains ambiguous. V was clipped by 5 bases and J by 10 bases, with 20 bases between them. This CDR3 has 14 amino acids. Per the germline V gene, CDR1 is LNHDA and CDR2 is SQIVND (reference sequence). CDR3 loop: CASSFPGLTSGAFF. The CDR3 region has the DNA TGTGCCAGTAGTTTTCCGGGCCTCACTTCTGGAGCTTTCTTT.

The rearrangement joins TRBV5-1 to TRBJ2-7; 9 nucleotides agree with TRBD1. Trimming removed 1 base from V and 2 bases from J; junction bases left unmatched: 7. CDR3 length equals 16 residues. CDR1 is SGHRS and CDR2 is YFSETQ in the germline V gene. The CDR3 is CASSLSPGQGTYEQYF. In DNA, the CDR3 is TGCGCCAGCAGCTTGAGCCCCGGACAGGGGACCTACGAGCAGTACTTC.

The chain employs TRBV18 and TRBJ2-7, with TRBD1 as a possible D gene (5 bases). There are 14 residues in the CDR3. Trimming left V 3 bases short and J 5 bases short, with 14 bases between. Germline CDR1 KGHSH, CDR2 LQKENI. In DNA, the CDR3 is TGTGCCAGCTCACCGCTGGACAAAAACGACGAGCAGTACTTC. This translates into CASSPLDKNDEQYF. Based on the CDR3 plus reference TRBV18 and TRBJ2-7, the full variable domain is NAGVMQNPRHLVRRRGQEARLRCSPMKGHSHVYWYRQLPEEGLKFMVYLQKENIIDESGMPKERFSAEFPKEGPSILRIQQVVRGDSAAYFCASSPLDKNDEQYFGPGTRLTVT.

The chain recombines TRBV21-1 with TRBJ2-7. TRBV21-1 is reported as a pseudogene. This CDR3 spans 14 amino acids. The CDR3: CASNPWGRDHEQYF. Here the CDR3 DNA reads TGTGCCAGCAACCCCTGGGGCAGGGACCACGAGCAGTACTTC.

There are a few counts of this clone. The chain is built from TRBV23-1 and TRBJ1-5; D is uncertain. TRBV23-1 is sorted into the ORF group, with uncertain function. V lost 0 bases, J lost 2 bases, and 11 bases lay in between. The CDR3 has 16 residues. CDR3 nucleotides: TGCGCCAGCAGTCAATCGTTGGTTGGTGGCAATCAGCCCCAGCATTTT. Its protein product is CASSQSLVGGNQPQHF.

The chain has TRBV19 and TRBJ1-1, with D unclear. Trimming pared 5 bases from V and 1 base from J, leaving 5 bases between. Germline V CDR1 and CDR2: LNHDA, SQIVND (reference sequence). This CDR3 is 12 amino acids long. DNA of the CDR3: TGTGCCAGTAGTTGGGGGAACACTGAAGCTTTCTTT. The encoded protein is CASSWGNTEAFF.

DNA for the CDR3: TGCGCCAGCAGCTTGTGGGGATACGAGCAGTACTTC. This translates into CASSLWGYEQYF. The rearrangement links TRBV5-1 to TRBJ2-7; no clear D. This CDR3 is built from 12 residues. Germline V lookup: CDR1 SGHRS, CDR2 YFSETQ. V was shortened by 1 base and J by 4 bases, with 6 bases between the two germline ends.

The V call is TRBV7-6, the J call TRBJ1-3; maybe TRBD1 (5 bases). The germline gives CDR1 SGHVS, CDR2 FNYEAQ. Trimming stripped 5 bases from V and 4 bases from J, with 21 bases between. This CDR3 has 17 amino acids. CDR3 in DNA: TGTGCCAGCAGCCCCAGCATTTTTAGACGGGACGGAAACACCATATATTTT. Translating it yields CASSPSIFRRDGNTIYF. The whole variable domain, remainder taken from reference TRBV7-6 and TRBJ1-3, is GAGVSQSPRYKVTKRGQDVALRCDPISGHVSLYWYRQALGQGPEFLTYFNYEAQQDKSGLPNDRFSAERPEGSISTLTIQRTEQRDSAMYRCASSPSIFRRDGNTIYFGEGSWLTVV.

The chain has TRBV7-6 and TRBJ2-7; the D gene is possibly TRBD2 (5 bases). The CDR3 consists of 14 residues. Germline CDR1 and CDR2: SGHVS and FNYEAQ. V lost 1 base and J 3 bases, leaving 10 bases between the germline ends. The CDR3 here is CASSLDEGSYEQYF. CDR3 coding DNA: TGTGCCAGCAGCTTAGATGAGGGTAGCTACGAGCAGTACTTC.

The chain carries TRBV1 and TRBJ2-6. TRBV1 represents a pseudogene. The length of the CDR3 is 17 residues. The CDR3 protein is CTSRRNGSQSRANVLTF. The CDR3 DNA follows: TGCACCAGCAGAAGGAACGGTTCACAAAGTCGGGCCAACGTCCTGACTTTC.

CDR3 in DNA: TGTGCCAGCAGGCGGACGGCGAACACCGGGGAGCTGTTTTTT. This encodes CASRRTANTGELFF. The rearrangement links TRBV7-2 to TRBJ2-2, with unresolved D. The CDR3 contains 14 residues. From germline, CDR1 is SGHTA and CDR2 FQGNSA. V gave up 6 bases and J gave up 0 bases, with 8 bases separating them.

The chain carries TRBV7-2 and TRBJ2-7, with 7 bases matching TRBD2. V shed 3 bases and J 4 bases; nucleotides not matched to a gene: 9. Germline V lookup: CDR1 SGHTA, CDR2 FQGNSA. The CDR3 consists of 15 residues. The CDR3: CASSFGTNHQYEQYF. In DNA form, the CDR3 reads TGTGCCAGCAGCTTCGGGACTAACCACCAGTACGAGCAGTACTTC.

This clone occurred a few times. V and J are TRBV9 and TRBJ2-5; 13 nucleotides align to TRBD2. After removal of 3 bases from V and 3 bases from J, the junction contained 2 bases not matched to a gene. CDR1 is SGDLS and CDR2 is YYNGEE in the germline V gene. CDR3 length: 15 amino acids. This CDR3 reads CASSAGLAGEETQYF. The CDR3 bases are TGTGCCAGCAGCGCCGGACTAGCGGGGGAAGAGACCCAGTACTTC.

This chain uses TRBV6-6 with TRBJ1-2; D is possibly TRBD1 (5 bases). This CDR3 region has 14 residues. Trimming removed 2 bases from V and 6 bases from J, with 13 bases in between. In germline, CDR1 is MNHNY, CDR2 SVGAGI (reference sequence). CDR3 in DNA: TGTGCCAGCAGTTACCAGGGTACTGTTGATGGCTACACCTTC. Translated: CASSYQGTVDGYTF.

This chain connects TRBV29-1 to TRBJ2-1; 8 bases are shared with TRBD2. J was trimmed by 3 bases and V by 3 bases; bases with no gene match: 7. This CDR3 is built from 15 residues. Germline assignment: CDR1 SQVTM and CDR2 ANQGSEA. The CDR3, as DNA: TGCAGCGTTGATAGCCTAGCGGGCCTCTACAATGAGCAGTTCTTC. Amino acids: CSVDSLAGLYNEQFF.

The J gene is TRBJ1-4, the V gene TRBV19; weak D call: TRBD1 (6 bases). V gave up 2 bases and J gave up 3 bases, with 13 bases separating them. The germline V gene has CDR1 LNHDA and CDR2 SQIVND (reference sequence). The CDR3 is made up of 16 amino acids. The CDR3 sequence: CASSIQGTSANEKLFF. The DNA for the CDR3 is TGTGCCAGTAGTATACAGGGGACATCGGCTAATGAAAAACTGTTTTTT.

The genes are TRBV4-1 and TRBJ2-5; TRBD1 matches 8 bases. The CDR3 length is 17 residues. Germline V gene lookup returns CDR1 MGHRA and CDR2 YSYEKL. Losses at the gene ends were 1 base for V and 4 bases for J; bases not matched to a gene: 11. Here the CDR3 reads CASSQAPGQVGRETQYF. The CDR3 region has the DNA TGCGCCAGCAGCCAAGCGCCGGGACAGGTCGGCCGAGAGACCCAGTACTTC.